The following is a T cell receptor (beta chain) sequence with its context. The data belong to a study of blood T cell repertoires in COVID-19. Allocation to cohorts depended on clinical history reported by the participants. Here immunoSEQ multiplex PCR was the method, and the copy in TCRdb shows in-frame clones only, minus some. The profile covers about 240,000 clones, with roughly 89% appearing a single time and 3.5% to 4.5% taken by the ten largest. The source material was PBMCs or T cells enriched from blood (not recorded which). The clonotype originates from a woman aged 25 to 39 who had recovered from COVID-19.

CDR3 sequence: CSASGPSGWDNEQFF. The CDR3 DNA follows: TGCAGTGCTAGTGGGCCTAGCGGGTGGGACAATGAGCAGTTCTTC. This rearrangement joins TRBV20-1 to TRBJ2-1; 8 bases are shared with TRBD2. Germline lookup yields CDR1 DFQATT and CDR2 SNEGSKA (reference sequence). The CDR3 consists of 15 residues. V trimming: 3 bases; J trimming: 5 bases; junction bases outside the gene matches: 9.